This entry lists 30 T cell receptor beta chains sequenced from one sample in a study of human T cells and chemical hapten exposure (dated by TCRdb to the early 2020s). Read against the paper, the sample's time point label means: pre-sensitization, week 0. The sample's treatment or condition label is to be understood as: therapeutic diphenylcyclopropenone sensitization with weekly scalp DPC. The receptor library was made with RACE. The sequencer listed for this sample is NextSeq 500. TCRdb applied fastp at Q25 and MiXCR to the public reads, then kept only in-frame beta chains. Entries that share a CDR3 protein sequence are merged under the most common genes and DNA. The sample contains nearly 110,000 distinct CDR3 sequences, around 10% of them found a single time. The ten most abundant clones make up 1.6% of the sample. This sample comprised whole blood, obtained in connection with sensitization to the hapten diphenylcyclopropenone (DPC). These receptors all come from a woman aged 45 to 65 with alopecia areata. Some clones in this sample may be carry-over from other donors' samples.

This clonotype showed up many times. This sequence joins TRBV2 and TRBJ2-1; no definite D call. Looked up from germline, CDR1 is SNHLY and CDR2 is FYNNEI. The germline V and J ends were trimmed by 10 bases and 0 bases, with 13 bases remaining between them. The CDR3 runs 14 residues. The DNA for the CDR3 is TGTGCCACCCAGAGCAGGAGCTCCTACAATGAGCAGTTCTTC. Its translation is CATQSRSSYNEQFF.

The chain employs TRBV3-1 and TRBJ1-1; 7 bases agree with TRBD1. CDR1 and CDR2 (germline): LGHDT, YNNKEL (reference sequence). The V segment lost 1 base and the J segment 0 bases; nucleotides outside the gene matches: 11. CDR3 length: 18 amino acids. The CDR3 DNA is TGTGCCAGCAGCCAAGGCCACCCTCAGGGGGAGGTGAACACTGAAGCTTTCTTT. It translates to CASSQGHPQGEVNTEAFF.

The V gene is TRBV29-1, the J gene TRBJ2-1; 11 bases are shared with TRBD2. J lost 5 bases, V lost 5 bases, and 8 bases had no gene match. The length of the CDR3 is 15 residues. Germline loops: CDR1 SQVTM, CDR2 ANQGSEA. The CDR3 DNA sequence: TGCAGCGTTTCTCACCTAGCGGGGGGACACAATGAGCAGTTCTTC. It translates to CSVSHLAGGHNEQFF.

This clonotype occurred many times. The chain links TRBV7-2 to TRBJ2-3, with TRBD1 as a possible D gene (5 bases). Trimming took 3 bases from V and 2 from J, leaving 9 bases between them. There are 14 residues in the CDR3. Germline-derived CDR1 and CDR2 are SGHTA and FQGNSA. The CDR3 DNA reads as TGTGCCAGCAGCTTTCTAGGGGCCACAGATACGCAGTATTTT. Its translation is CASSFLGATDTQYF.

For this clonotype: A read error is possible here, since a much larger clone lies one base away. The chain uses TRBV20-1 and TRBJ2-1; TRBD1 might be the D (5 bases). The CDR3 contains 12 residues. Germline V CDR1 and CDR2: DFQATT, SNEGSKA (reference sequence). The CDR3 nucleotides read TGCAGTGCTAGCAAGCAGGGTGTTGAGCAGCTCTTC. Translated, it gives CSASKQGVEQLF.

This clonotype was seen at least ten times. The chain employs TRBV5-4 and TRBJ2-2, with 8 nucleotides matching TRBD2. The CDR3 has 17 residues. Looked up from germline, CDR1 is SGHNT and CDR2 is YYREEE (reference sequence). V lost 4 bases and J lost 3; bases outside the gene matches: 11. CDR3 sequence: CASSLGLSGADTGELFF. CDR3 DNA: TGTGCCAGCAGCCTGGGGCTTAGCGGGGCCGACACCGGGGAGCTGTTTTTT.

Ten or more counts support this clonotype. The CDR3 reads CASSAGGGGALDTQYF. In DNA form, the CDR3 reads TGTGCCAGCAGTGCTGGGGGCGGGGGGGCCCTTGATACGCAGTATTTT. The chain recombines TRBV28 with TRBJ2-3; 9 bases agree with TRBD2. Looked up from germline, CDR1 is MDHEN and CDR2 is SYDVKM. V lost 5 bases, J lost 6 bases, and 12 bases stayed unmatched. The CDR3 sequence is 16 residues long.

The chain joins TRBV15 to TRBJ1-1; D is ambiguous. Germline-derived CDR1 and CDR2 are LNHNV and YYDKDF (reference sequence). This CDR3 region has 15 residues. The V and J ends lost 0 bases and 13 bases respectively, with 21 bases between them. The CDR3 protein is CATSRDAISAANGFF. In nucleotides, the CDR3 is TGTGCCACCAGCAGAGACGCGATTTCAGCGGCAAATGGTTTCTTT. The full variable domain, completed using reference TRBV15 and TRBJ1-1, is DAMVIQNPRYQVTQFGKPVTLSCSQTLNHNVMYWYQQKSSQAPKLLFHYYDKDFNNEADTPDNFQSRRPNTSFCFLDIRSPGLGDTAMYLCATSRDAISAANGFFGQGTRLTVV.

This clonotype was counted a few times. The chain links TRBV10-3 to TRBJ1-6, with D possibly being TRBD1 (5 bases). This CDR3 spans 13 amino acids. The V end lost 5 bases, the J end lost 7 bases, and 9 bases lay between the germline ends. Germline V lookup: CDR1 ENHRY, CDR2 SYGVKD. This chain's CDR3 is CAISTGGNSPLHF. The CDR3 DNA sequence: TGTGCCATCAGTACCGGGGGAAATTCACCCCTCCACTTT.

This clonotype has more than one count but fewer than ten. The chain links TRBV5-1 to TRBJ2-7, with TRBD1 matching over 7 bases. Germline lookup yields CDR1 SGHRS and CDR2 YFSETQ. The CDR3 consists of 18 residues. With 5 bases clipped from V and 4 bases from J, the junction kept 21 bases outside the gene matches. The CDR3 protein is CASRFQGSAGTVSYEQYF. DNA of the CDR3: TGCGCCAGCAGATTCCAAGGGAGTGCCGGGACAGTCTCATACGAGCAGTACTTC.

The CDR3 region is CASKGQIATGELFF. The CDR3 coding sequence is TGCGCCAGCAAAGGACAGATCGCAACAGGGGAGCTGTTTTTT. The chain is built from TRBV5-1 and TRBJ2-2; D may be TRBD1 (6 bases). Trimming stripped 6 bases from V and 8 bases from J, with 17 bases between. The CDR3 is 14 amino acids. Germline V lookup: CDR1 SGHRS, CDR2 YFSETQ.

The chain combines TRBV5-1 with TRBJ2-7; D is uncertain. Trimming took off 4 bases at V and 0 bases at J, with 14 bases between the two ends. The germline gives CDR1 SGHRS, CDR2 YFSETQ. The CDR3 contains 15 residues. The CDR3 sequence: CASSDMRSSSYEQYF. In nucleotides, the CDR3 is TGCGCCAGCAGCGACATGAGGTCGAGCTCCTACGAGCAGTACTTC. The full variable domain, rest sourced from reference TRBV5-1 and TRBJ2-7, is KAGVTQTPRYLIKTRGQQVTLSCSPISGHRSVSWYQQTPGQGLQFLFEYFSETQRNKGNFPGRFSGRQFSNSRSEMNVSTLELGDSALYLCASSDMRSSSYEQYFGPGTRLTVT.

This clonotype turned up a few times. This chain joins TRBV2 and TRBJ1-6; D might be TRBD1 (6 bases). The V and J ends lost 2 bases and 2 bases respectively, with 13 bases between them. Germline V gives CDR1 SNHLY, CDR2 FYNNEI. The CDR3 consists of 17 residues. The CDR3 DNA is TGTGCCAGCAGTGAAAGTTGGGGGGGCACCTATAATTCACCCCTCCACTTT. Its translation: CASSESWGGTYNSPLHF.

This clonotype was detected many times. The chain joins TRBV29-1 to TRBJ2-4; D possibly corresponds to TRBD2 (5 bases). The length of the CDR3 is 14 residues. V was clipped by 6 bases and J by 4 bases, with 16 bases between them. Germline V gives CDR1 SQVTM, CDR2 ANQGSEA. This CDR3 is CSVSPLRGKNIQYF. The CDR3 coding sequence is TGCAGCGTCTCCCCTCTTCGGGGAAAAAACATTCAGTACTTC.

This chain joins TRBV18 and TRBJ1-1; tentative D call: TRBD1 (5 bases). The CDR3 spans 14 residues. The V and J ends lost 3 bases and 5 bases respectively, with 13 bases between them. The germline gives CDR1 KGHSH, CDR2 LQKENI. Here the CDR3 reads CASSPGRQLTEAFF. For the CDR3, the DNA is TGTGCCAGCTCACCGGGACGGCAGTTAACTGAAGCTTTCTTT.

This clonotype was observed a few times. This sequence joins TRBV7-2 and TRBJ2-3; D is undetermined. CDR1 and CDR2 from the germline V gene are SGHTA and FQGNSA. The CDR3 has 15 residues. V lost 0 bases, J lost 0 bases, and 7 bases lay in between. The CDR3 loop reads CASSLAVTSTDTQYF. As DNA, the CDR3 is TGTGCCAGCAGCTTAGCCGTCACTAGCACAGATACGCAGTATTTT. The full variable domain, with the rest looked up from reference TRBV7-2 and TRBJ2-3, is GAGVSQSPSNKVTEKGKDVELRCDPISGHTALYWYRQSLGQGLEFLIYFQGNSAPDKSGLPSDRFSAERTGGSVSTLTIQRTQQEDSAVYLCASSLAVTSTDTQYFGPGTRLTVL.

The chain couples TRBV15 to TRBJ2-5; D unclear. V gave up 0 bases and J gave up 1 base, with 3 bases separating them. The CDR3 covers 13 residues. CDR1 and CDR2 from the germline V gene are LNHNV and YYDKDF (reference sequence). The CDR3 here is CATSRDPQETQYF. The CDR3 region has the DNA TGTGCCACCAGCAGAGATCCCCAAGAGACCCAGTACTTC.

The rearrangement links TRBV20-1 to TRBJ1-1; D ambiguous. Trimming took off 8 bases at V and 5 bases at J, with 15 bases between the two ends. There are 12 residues in the CDR3. In germline, CDR1 is DFQATT, CDR2 SNEGSKA (reference sequence). The CDR3 here is CSLQTRGTEAFF. In DNA form, the CDR3 reads TGCAGTCTCCAAACCAGAGGGACTGAAGCTTTCTTT.

The chain recombines TRBV7-6 with TRBJ1-4; a possible D gene is TRBD1 (5 bases). The germline V and J ends were trimmed by 1 base and 7 bases, with 13 bases remaining between them. This CDR3 is built from 15 residues. The germline V gene has CDR1 SGHVS and CDR2 FNYEAQ. In nucleotides, the CDR3 is TGTGCCAGCAGCTTAGGCACCGGGACCTTTGAAAAACTGTTTTTT. The encoded protein is CASSLGTGTFEKLFF.

Many counts were recorded for this clonotype. The J gene is TRBJ1-5, the V gene TRBV18; no firm D call. Germline lookup yields CDR1 KGHSH and CDR2 LQKENI. The CDR3 is 14 amino acids. V was shortened by 5 bases and J by 0 bases, with 8 bases between the two germline ends. CDR3: CASSSTTSNQPQHF. CDR3 DNA sequence: TGTGCCAGCTCATCTACCACTAGCAATCAGCCCCAGCATTTT.

This clonotype was seen a handful of times. The chain recombines TRBV28 with TRBJ2-6, with TRBD1 matching over 11 bases. Germline CDR1 and CDR2: MDHEN and SYDVKM. The CDR3 is 17 residues long. Unmatched junction bases numbered 6, after V lost 5 bases and J lost 3 bases. The CDR3 DNA is TGTGCCAGCAGTACCGGGACAGGGGGTTATGGGGCCAACGTCCTGACTTTC. Its translation is CASSTGTGGYGANVLTF.

V is TRBV4-3 and J is TRBJ1-2; 7 bases agree with TRBD1. Trimming took 4 bases from V and 2 from J; bases not matched to a gene: 13. This CDR3 comprises 17 residues. The germline gives CDR1 LGHNA, CDR2 YSLEER. The CDR3 sequence is CASSPYGQTGINYGYTF. In DNA, the CDR3 is TGCGCCAGCAGCCCCTATGGGCAGACAGGGATCAACTATGGCTACACCTTC.

This chain connects TRBV5-1 to TRBJ1-2, with no clear D. V was clipped by 5 bases and J by 2 bases, with 10 bases between them. The CDR3 sequence is 13 residues long. CDR1 SGHRS and CDR2 YFSETQ come from the germline V gene. DNA for the CDR3: TGCGCCAGCAGTGGAGACCTGAACTATGGCTACACCTTC. Translation: CASSGDLNYGYTF.

To note about this clonotype: This may be a read error, as it is one base from a much larger clone. CDR3 bases: TGTGCCAGCAGCCCGACAGGAAGCTCTGGGGTCAACGTCCTGACTTTC. Residues: CASSPTGSSGVNVLTF. The chain employs TRBV11-2 and TRBJ2-6; D perhaps matches TRBD1 (6 bases). Germline V gives CDR1 SGHAT, CDR2 FQNNGV. The CDR3 spans 16 residues.

The chain is built from TRBV11-1 and TRBJ2-3, with 7 bases identical to TRBD1. V was pared by 7 bases and J by 2 bases, with 9 bases of the junction left unmatched. CDR3 length equals 15 residues. Germline V gives CDR1 SGHAT, CDR2 FQDESV (reference sequence). CDR3 bases: TGTGCCAGCACCAACAGGGGTCCCAACACAGATACGCAGTATTTT. Translation: CASTNRGPNTDTQYF. Full variable domain (remainder filled in from reference TRBV11-1 and TRBJ2-3): EAEVAQSPRYKITEKSQAVAFWCDPISGHATLYWYRQILGQGPELLVQFQDESVVDDSQLPKDRFSAERLKGVDSTLKIQPAELGDSAMYLCASTNRGPNTDTQYFGPGTRLTVL.

This clonotype was seen ten or more times. The genes are TRBV11-2 and TRBJ1-1; the D gene is possibly TRBD1 (6 bases). Deletions cut 2 bases from V and 7 bases from J, with 14 bases between. The CDR3 has 14 residues. Germline assignment: CDR1 SGHAT and CDR2 FQNNGV. The CDR3 region is CASSLSGTTIEAFF. Here the CDR3 DNA reads TGTGCCAGCAGCTTATCAGGGACAACGATTGAAGCTTTCTTT.

This clonotype was recorded many times. The chain employs TRBV7-6 and TRBJ2-2, with 8 nucleotides matching TRBD1. V shed 5 bases and J 3 bases; nucleotides not matched to a gene: 5. The length of the CDR3 is 15 residues. Germline CDR1 and CDR2: SGHVS and FNYEAQ. The CDR3 is CASSGGTGDTGELFF. In DNA form, the CDR3 reads TGTGCCAGCAGCGGCGGGACAGGAGACACCGGGGAGCTGTTTTTT. Variable domain in full (rest from reference TRBV7-6 and TRBJ2-2): GAGVSQSPRYKVTKRGQDVALRCDPISGHVSLYWYRQALGQGPEFLTYFNYEAQQDKSGLPNDRFSAERPEGSISTLTIQRTEQRDSAMYRCASSGGTGDTGELFFGEGSRLTVL.

The chain joins TRBV20-1 to TRBJ1-5; D not resolved. There are 11 residues in the CDR3. Germline CDR1 and CDR2: DFQATT and SNEGSKA (reference sequence). Trimming stripped 3 bases from V and 7 bases from J, with 7 bases between. The CDR3 sequence is CSASLSQPQHF. CDR3 coding DNA: TGCAGTGCTAGCCTTAGCCAGCCCCAGCATTTT.

This clonotype was counted at least ten times. The V and J genes are TRBV28 and TRBJ1-1, with a weak D call TRBD1 (5 bases). Germline CDR1 is MDHEN and CDR2 is SYDVKM. This CDR3 comprises 14 residues. Trimming took off 9 bases at V and 2 bases at J, with 16 bases between the two ends. CDR3 sequence: CASSIRDPNTEAFF. DNA for the CDR3: TGTGCCAGTAGCATCCGGGACCCTAACACTGAAGCTTTCTTT.

The chain employs TRBV28 and TRBJ1-1, with no clear D. Germline V gives CDR1 MDHEN, CDR2 SYDVKM. This CDR3 contains 12 residues. Between the trimmed V and J ends, which lost 3 bases and 3 bases, there was a span of 5 bases. The CDR3: CASSLRDTEAFF. The CDR3 DNA reads TGTGCCAGCAGTTTGAGGGACACTGAAGCTTTCTTT. Full variable domain (missing parts from reference TRBV28 and TRBJ1-1): DVKVTQSSRYLVKRTGEKVFLECVQDMDHENMFWYRQDPGLGLRLIYFSYDVKMKEKGDIPEGYSVSREKKERFSLILESASTNQTSMYLCASSLRDTEAFFGQGTRLTVV.